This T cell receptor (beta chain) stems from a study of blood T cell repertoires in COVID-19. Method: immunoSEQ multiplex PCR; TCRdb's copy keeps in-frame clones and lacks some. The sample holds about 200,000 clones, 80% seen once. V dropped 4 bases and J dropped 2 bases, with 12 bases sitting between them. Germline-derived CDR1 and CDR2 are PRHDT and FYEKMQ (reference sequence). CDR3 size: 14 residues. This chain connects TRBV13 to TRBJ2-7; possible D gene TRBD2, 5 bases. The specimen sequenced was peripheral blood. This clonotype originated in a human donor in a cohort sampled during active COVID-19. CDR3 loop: CASSYQDGAYEQYF. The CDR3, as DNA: TGTGCCAGCAGCTACCAAGACGGGGCCTACGAGCAGTACTTC.